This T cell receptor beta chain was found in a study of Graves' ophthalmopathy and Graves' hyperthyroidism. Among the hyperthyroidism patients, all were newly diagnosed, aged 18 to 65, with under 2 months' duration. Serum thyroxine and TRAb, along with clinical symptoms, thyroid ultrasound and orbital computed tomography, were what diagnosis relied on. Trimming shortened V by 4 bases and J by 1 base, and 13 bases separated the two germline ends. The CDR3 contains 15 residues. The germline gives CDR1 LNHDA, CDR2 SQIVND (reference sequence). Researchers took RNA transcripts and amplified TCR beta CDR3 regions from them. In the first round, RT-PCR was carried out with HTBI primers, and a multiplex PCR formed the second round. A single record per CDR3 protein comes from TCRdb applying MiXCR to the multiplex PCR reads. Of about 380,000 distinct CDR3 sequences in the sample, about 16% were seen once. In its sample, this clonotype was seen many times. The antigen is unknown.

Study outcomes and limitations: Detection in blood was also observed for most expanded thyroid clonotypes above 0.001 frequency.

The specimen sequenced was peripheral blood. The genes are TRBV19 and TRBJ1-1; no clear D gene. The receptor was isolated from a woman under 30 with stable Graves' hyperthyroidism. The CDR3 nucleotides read TGTGCCAGTAGTACGGCCCGAAGACAGAACACTGAAGCTTTCTTT. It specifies CASSTARRQNTEAFF.